One TCR beta chain is described in this entry. The antigen is unknown. This sample is part of a study of beta chain features in type 1 diabetes. Looked up from germline, CDR1 is LGHNA and CDR2 is YNFKEQ. The V segment lost 1 base and the J segment 5 bases; nucleotides outside the gene matches: 14. This CDR3 spans 19 amino acids. Study-level points and caveats: Highly expressing activated T cells could be over-counted with a cDNA template. Moderate yet significant TCRB CDR3 shortening was seen in Type 1 diabetes patients in all four CD4+ subsets. Still unanswered here is whether HLA type influences TCRB rearrangement.

Expressed TCRB transcripts were sequenced after all isolated RNA was converted to cDNA. Clones were read by immunoSEQ multiplex PCR, and TCRdb kept only the in-frame ones, dropping some. This table has 45,000 to 65,000 clones, 40% to 65% appearing once. The sequence was obtained from a woman between 40 and 50 years old with type 1 diabetes. Material for sequencing was Tregs from blood. This chain uses TRBV4-2 with TRBJ2-7; 13 bases are a match to TRBD2. The chain's CDR3 is CASSQGRLAGGHTPHEQYF. The CDR3 DNA follows: TGTGCCAGCAGCCAAGGGAGACTAGCGGGGGGCCATACCCCCCACGAGCAGTACTTC.